This T cell receptor beta chain was observed in a study of blood T cell repertoires in COVID-19. Overall study: Samples taken during acute and convalescent COVID-19 were collected in the United States, Italy and Spain.

Assay used: immunoSEQ multiplex PCR; TCRdb lists only in-frame clones, some missing. Among about 190,000 clones listed, more than 85% were seen once. V was shortened by 3 bases and J by 2 bases, with 10 bases between the two germline ends. Per germline, CDR1 KGHSH and CDR2 LQKENI. This CDR3 contains 14 residues. The sequenced sample consisted of peripheral blood. The chain is built from TRBV18 and TRBJ2-5; weak D call: TRBD2 (5 bases). The receptor's source is a man in his thirties or forties with acute or convalescent COVID-19. The CDR3: CASSPRGSQETQYF. Written as DNA, the CDR3 is TGTGCCAGCTCACCCCGGGGAAGTCAAGAGACCCAGTACTTC.